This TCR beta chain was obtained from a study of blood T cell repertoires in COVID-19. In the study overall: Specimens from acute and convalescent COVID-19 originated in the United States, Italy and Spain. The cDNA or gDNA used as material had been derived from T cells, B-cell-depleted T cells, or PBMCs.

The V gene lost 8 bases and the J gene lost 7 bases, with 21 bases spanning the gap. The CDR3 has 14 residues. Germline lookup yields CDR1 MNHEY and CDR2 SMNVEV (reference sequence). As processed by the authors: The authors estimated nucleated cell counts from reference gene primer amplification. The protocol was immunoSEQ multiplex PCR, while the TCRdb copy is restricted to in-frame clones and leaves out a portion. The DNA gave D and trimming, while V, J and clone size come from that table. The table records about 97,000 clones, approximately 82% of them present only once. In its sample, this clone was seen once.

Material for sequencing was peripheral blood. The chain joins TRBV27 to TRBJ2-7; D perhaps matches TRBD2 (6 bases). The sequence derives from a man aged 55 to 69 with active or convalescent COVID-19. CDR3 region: CASGESKTRVEQYF. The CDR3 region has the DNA TGTGCCAGCGGGGAATCTAAGACTAGGGTGGAGCAGTACTTC.